This is a list of T cell receptor beta chains from one sample in a study of beta chain features in type 1 diabetes. Assay used: immunoSEQ multiplex PCR; TCRdb lists only in-frame clones, some missing. The sample contains approximately 340,000 clones, around 15% of which appear only once. Material for sequencing was naive CD4+ T cells from blood. These receptors came from a woman younger than 35 in good health. The conserved cysteine and the conserved F or W are not part of the CDR3 here. Expanded clones are given a class, and other clones once, few, many or no size at all.

clone_size,v_call,cdr3_aa
few,TRBV25-1,ASSEVTGRDPYNEQF
once,TRBV5-1,ASSGYSGSSTDTQY
-,TRBV18,ASSSGQGGYNEQF
few,TRBV7-9,ASSFLERGSTEAF
-,TRBV28,ASTRGQVANHEQY
few,TRBV28,ATQGGTHQPQH
few,TRBV9,ASSVEAGGEQY
few,TRBV5-4,ASSLAGREQY
few,TRBV25-1,ASSGGGYNEQF
few,TRBV15,ATSIRGWDTEAF
-,TRBV11-1,ASSPSYEQY
-,TRBV28,ASTLPGNTEAF
few,TRBV15,ATSDRRSGRPRYEQY
few,TRBV6-5,ASSYSEAGGSYEQY
few,TRBV29-1,SVPGPGGNYGYT
-,TRBV18,ASSRGAPKNIQY
-,TRBV4-3,ASSQDGLARTEAF
few,TRBV2,ASSDSPFRGSGYT
-,TRBV9,ASSVEGGGHQPQH
few,TRBV7-9,ASSLAEGAAEKLF
few,TRBV30,AWKMSGQAA
few,TRBV5-1,ASSGGRRGHEQF
-,TRBV19,ASRLWGQGNTEAF
-,TRBV28,ASGLAGHSYEQY
-,TRBV2,ASSLYNEQF
-,TRBV7-3,ASSSHRTSTDTQY
-,TRBV18,ASSTLAGVFDEQF
few,TRBV18,ASSARQDTDTQY
few,TRBV6-6,ASSGTSGSYEQY
-,TRBV9,ASSVVTGGLERDGYT
few,TRBV7-9,ASSSDRGNYGYT
-,TRBV28,ASSLLGQGISYEQY
few,TRBV7-3,ASSLYPGKNEQF
-,TRBV6-5,ASSYSSPGVVYEQY
-,TRBV4-3,ASSQDPTRWGREQF
-,TRBV18,ASSLEPGLQTGELF
few,TRBV6-5,ASSYGLASTDTQY
-,TRBV1,TSSLTAGVTDTQY
-,TRBV14,ASSQVQGQTQY
few,TRBV28,ASSSPGQGIVQY
few,TRBV6-5,ASSYRTGTYEQY
-,TRBV28,ASIYRDRGEQY
few,TRBV9,ASSSSETQY
-,TRBV28,ASSLGRANTEAF